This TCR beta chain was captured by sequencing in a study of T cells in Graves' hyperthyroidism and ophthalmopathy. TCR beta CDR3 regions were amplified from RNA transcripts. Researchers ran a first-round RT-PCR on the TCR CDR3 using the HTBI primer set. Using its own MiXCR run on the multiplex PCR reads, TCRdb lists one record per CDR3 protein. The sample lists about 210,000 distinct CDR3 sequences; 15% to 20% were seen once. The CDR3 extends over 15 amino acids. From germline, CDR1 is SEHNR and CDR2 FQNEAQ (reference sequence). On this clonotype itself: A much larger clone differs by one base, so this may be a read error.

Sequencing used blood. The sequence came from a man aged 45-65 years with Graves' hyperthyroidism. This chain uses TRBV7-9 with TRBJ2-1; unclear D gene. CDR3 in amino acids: CAGSTRASSYNEQFF. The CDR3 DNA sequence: TGTGCCGGCAGCACGCGTGCGAGCTCCTACAATGAGCAGTTCTTC.